This paragraph reports one T cell receptor (beta chain). The three twin pairs were reared together, likely meeting the same infections. The ends were cut back, 4 bases at V and 4 bases at J, with 7 bases in the middle. Germline V lookup: CDR1 SQVTM, CDR2 ANQGSEA. The CDR3 is 12 residues long. These data are taken from a study of identical twins' blood T cells. In the original processing: Clonotypes per individual ranged from about 85,000 to nearly 550,000. TCRdb re-analysed the 5' RACE reads in MiXCR, keeping a single row per CDR3 protein. These V and J calls rely on TCRdb rather than the paper's analysis. The table has roughly 380,000 distinct CDR3 sequences, around 30% seen once; the top ten hold about 6%.

This chain links TRBV29-1 with TRBJ2-2; D is undetermined. This TCR derives from a woman aged 18-55 years in good health. The sample taken for sequencing was PBMCs. The CDR3 reads CSVVGITGELFF. For the CDR3, the DNA is TGCAGCGTTGTAGGGATCACCGGGGAGCTGTTTTTT.